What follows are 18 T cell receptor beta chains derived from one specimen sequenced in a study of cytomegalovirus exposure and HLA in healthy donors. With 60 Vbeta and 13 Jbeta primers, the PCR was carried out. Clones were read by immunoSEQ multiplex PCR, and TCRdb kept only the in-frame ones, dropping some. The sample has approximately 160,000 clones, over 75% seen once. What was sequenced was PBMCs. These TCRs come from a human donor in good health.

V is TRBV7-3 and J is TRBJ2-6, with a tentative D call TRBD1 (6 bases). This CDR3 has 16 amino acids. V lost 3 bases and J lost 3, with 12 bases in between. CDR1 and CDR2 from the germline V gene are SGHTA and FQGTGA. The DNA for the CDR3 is TGTGCCAGCAGCTTGGCCGGGACAAGTGGGGCCAACGTCCTGACTTTC. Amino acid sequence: CASSLAGTSGANVLTF. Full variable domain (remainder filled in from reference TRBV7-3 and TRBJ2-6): GAGVSQTPSNKVTEKGKYVELRCDPISGHTALYWYRQSLGQGPEFLIYFQGTGAADDSGLPNDRFFAVRPEGSVSTLKIQRTERGDSAVYLCASSLAGTSGANVLTFGAGSRLTVL.

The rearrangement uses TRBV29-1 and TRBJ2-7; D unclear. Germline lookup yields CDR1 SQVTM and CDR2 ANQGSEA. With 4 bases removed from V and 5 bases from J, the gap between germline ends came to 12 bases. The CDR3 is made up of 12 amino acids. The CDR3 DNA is TGCAGCGTTGCATCGGGTTCTAACGAGCAGTACTTC. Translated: CSVASGSNEQYF.

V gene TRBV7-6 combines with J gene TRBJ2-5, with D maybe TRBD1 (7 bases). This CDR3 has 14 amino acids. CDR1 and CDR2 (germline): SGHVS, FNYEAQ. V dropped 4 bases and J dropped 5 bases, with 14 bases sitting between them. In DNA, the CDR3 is TGTGCCAGCAGCTGGGACAGCGGGTTCGAGACCCAGTACTTC. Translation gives CASSWDSGFETQYF.

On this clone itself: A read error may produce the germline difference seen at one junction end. Here the CDR3 DNA reads TGTGCCAGCAGCGTAGAGAGCTCCTATAATTCACCCCTCCACTTT. Amino acids: CASSVESSYNSPLHF. This chain connects TRBV11-2 to TRBJ1-6, with unresolved D. CDR3 size: 15 residues. The germline V gene encodes CDR1 SGHAT and CDR2 FQNNGV.

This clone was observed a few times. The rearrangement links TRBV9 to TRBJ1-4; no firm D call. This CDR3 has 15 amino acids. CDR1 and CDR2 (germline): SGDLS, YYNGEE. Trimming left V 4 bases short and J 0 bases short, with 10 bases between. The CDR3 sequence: CASSPNIATNEKLFF. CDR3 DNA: TGTGCCAGCAGCCCGAACATTGCAACTAATGAAAAACTGTTTTTT.

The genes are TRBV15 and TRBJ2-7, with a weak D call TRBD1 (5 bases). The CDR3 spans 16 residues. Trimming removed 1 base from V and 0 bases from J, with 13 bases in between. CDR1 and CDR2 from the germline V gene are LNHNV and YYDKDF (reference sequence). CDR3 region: CATSRVGQGSSYEQYF. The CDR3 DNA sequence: TGTGCCACCAGCAGAGTTGGGCAGGGTTCCTCCTACGAGCAGTACTTC.

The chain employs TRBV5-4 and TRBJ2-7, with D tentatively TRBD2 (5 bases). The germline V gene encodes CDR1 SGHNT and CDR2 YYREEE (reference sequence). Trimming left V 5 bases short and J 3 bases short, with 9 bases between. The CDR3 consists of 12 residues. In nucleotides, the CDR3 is TGTGCCAGCAGTTATGGGAGCTACGAGCAGTACTTC. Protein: CASSYGSYEQYF.

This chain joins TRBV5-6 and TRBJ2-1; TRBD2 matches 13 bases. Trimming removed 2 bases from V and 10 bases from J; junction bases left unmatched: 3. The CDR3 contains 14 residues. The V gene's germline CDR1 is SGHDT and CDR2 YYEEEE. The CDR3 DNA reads TGTGCCAGCAGCTTAGGACTAGCGGGGGTCGAGCAGTTCTTC. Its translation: CASSLGLAGVEQFF.

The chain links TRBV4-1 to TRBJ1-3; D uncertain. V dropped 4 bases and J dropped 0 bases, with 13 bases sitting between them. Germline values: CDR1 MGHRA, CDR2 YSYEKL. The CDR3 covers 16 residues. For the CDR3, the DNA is TGCGCCAGCAGCCGATCCGGACTCCCCTCTGGAAACACCATATATTTT. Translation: CASSRSGLPSGNTIYF.

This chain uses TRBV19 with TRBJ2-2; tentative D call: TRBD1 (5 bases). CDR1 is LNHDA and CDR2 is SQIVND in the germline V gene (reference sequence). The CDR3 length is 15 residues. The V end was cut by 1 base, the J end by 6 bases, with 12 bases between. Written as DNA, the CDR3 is TGTGCCAGTAGTATAGCCTCTTGGGGCGCCGGGGAGCTGTTTTTT. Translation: CASSIASWGAGELFF. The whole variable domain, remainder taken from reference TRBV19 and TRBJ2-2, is DGGITQSPKYLFRKEGQNVTLSCEQNLNHDAMYWYRQDPGQGLRLIYYSQIVNDFQKGDIAEGYSVSREKKESFPLTVTSAQKNPTAFYLCASSIASWGAGELFFGEGSRLTVL.

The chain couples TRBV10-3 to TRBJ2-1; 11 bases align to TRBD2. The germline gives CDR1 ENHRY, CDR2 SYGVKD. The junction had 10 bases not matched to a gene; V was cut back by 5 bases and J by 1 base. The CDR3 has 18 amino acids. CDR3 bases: TGTGCCATCAGTCCTCAGGTGACTAGCGGGGTTTCCTACAATGAGCAGTTCTTC. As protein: CAISPQVTSGVSYNEQFF.

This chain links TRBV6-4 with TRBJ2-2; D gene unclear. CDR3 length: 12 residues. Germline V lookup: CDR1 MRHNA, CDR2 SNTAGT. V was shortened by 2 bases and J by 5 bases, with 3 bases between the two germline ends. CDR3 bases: TGTGCCAGCAGTGACGTAACCGGGGAGCTGTTTTTT. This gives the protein CASSDVTGELFF.

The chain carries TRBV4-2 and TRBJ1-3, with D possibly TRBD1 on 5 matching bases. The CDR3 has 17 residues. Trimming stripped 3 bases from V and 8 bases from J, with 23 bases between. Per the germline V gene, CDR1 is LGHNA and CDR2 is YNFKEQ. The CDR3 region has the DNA TGTGCCAGCAGCCAGCCGATGGCACAGGTAGGGGTAGACACCATATATTTT. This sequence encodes CASSQPMAQVGVDTIYF.

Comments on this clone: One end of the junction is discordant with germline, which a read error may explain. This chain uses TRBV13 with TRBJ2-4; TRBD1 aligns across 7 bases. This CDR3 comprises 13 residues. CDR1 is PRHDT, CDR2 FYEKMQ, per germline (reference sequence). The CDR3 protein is CASSFLGGNERRF. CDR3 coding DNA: TGTGCCAGCAGCTTTCTAGGGGGCAACGAGAGGCGCTTC.

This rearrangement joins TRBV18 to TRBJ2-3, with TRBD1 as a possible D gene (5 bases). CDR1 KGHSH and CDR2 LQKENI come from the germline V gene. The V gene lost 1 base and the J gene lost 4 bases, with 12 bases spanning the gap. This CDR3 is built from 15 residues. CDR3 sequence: CASSPRVGEADTQYF. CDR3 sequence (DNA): TGTGCCAGCTCACCACGGGTAGGGGAAGCAGATACGCAGTATTTT.

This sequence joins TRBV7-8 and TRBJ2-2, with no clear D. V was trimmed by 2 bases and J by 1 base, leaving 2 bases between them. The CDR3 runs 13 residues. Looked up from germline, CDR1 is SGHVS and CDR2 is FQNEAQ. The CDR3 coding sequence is TGTGCCAGCAGCTTACTGAACACCGGGGAGCTGTTTTTT. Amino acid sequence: CASSLLNTGELFF.

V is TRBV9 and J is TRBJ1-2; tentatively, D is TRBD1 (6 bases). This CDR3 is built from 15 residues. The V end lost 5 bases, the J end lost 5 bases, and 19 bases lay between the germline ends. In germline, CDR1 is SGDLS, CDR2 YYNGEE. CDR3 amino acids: CASSRSVTDSYGYTF. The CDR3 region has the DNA TGTGCCAGCAGTCGTAGTGTAACGGACAGTTATGGCTACACCTTC.

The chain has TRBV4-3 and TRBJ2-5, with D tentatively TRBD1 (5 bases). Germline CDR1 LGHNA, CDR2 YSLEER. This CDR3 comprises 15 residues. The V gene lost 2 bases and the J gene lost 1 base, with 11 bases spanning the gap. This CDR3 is CASSQFGAAQETQYF. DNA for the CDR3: TGCGCCAGCAGCCAATTTGGGGCGGCCCAAGAGACCCAGTACTTC.